The present T cell receptor beta chain was sequenced within a study of blood T cell repertoires in COVID-19. For the study at large: The study drew acute and convalescent COVID-19 samples from the United States, Italy and Spain. Nucleic acid was either cDNA or gDNA, and it came from T cells, B-cell-depleted T cells, or PBMCs.

In the original analysis: Amplification with reference gene primers provided the estimates of nucleated cell counts. TCRdb's table, derived via immunoSEQ multiplex PCR, lists solely in-frame clones and lacks some. The DNA gave D and trimming, while V, J and clone size come from that table. This repertoire shows hundreds of thousands of clones, around 88% found once; its top ten account for around 5.4%. The CDR3 extends over 14 amino acids. V was shortened by 4 bases and J by 5 bases, with 16 bases between the two germline ends. CDR1 and CDR2 (germline): SGHRS, YFSETQ. The sequence was obtained from a man older than 75 with acute or convalescent COVID-19. The chain recombines TRBV5-1 with TRBJ2-7; maybe TRBD1 (6 bases). Sequenced input: peripheral blood. CDR3 sequence: CASSPGALSHEQYF. The CDR3, as DNA: TGCGCCAGCAGCCCAGGGGCCTTGTCCCACGAGCAGTACTTC.